Reported below is one T cell receptor beta chain. The sample is drawn from a study of blood T cell repertoires in COVID-19. Study-level information: Material from acute and convalescent COVID-19 was sourced from the United States, Italy and Spain. In each case, the material was cDNA or gDNA derived from T cells, B-cell-depleted T cells, or PBMCs.

Per the original data handling: The assay estimated nucleated cells by amplifying reference gene primers. Produced via immunoSEQ multiplex PCR; TCRdb's table is partial and in-frame only. That table furnishes V, J and clone size, whereas the DNA furnished D and trimming. Of more than 65,000 clones listed, 90% to 95% were seen once; the top ten hold 7% to 9.5%. After removal of 5 bases from V and 5 bases from J, the junction contained 14 bases not matched to a gene. Germline V gives CDR1 LNHDA, CDR2 SQIVND (reference sequence). This CDR3 region has 16 residues. The sample comprised peripheral blood. The receptor's source is a human donor in a cohort sampled during active COVID-19. This chain connects TRBV19 to TRBJ1-1, with 7 bases fitting TRBD1. The CDR3 is CASSSLGATGDTEAFF. The CDR3 DNA reads as TGTGCCAGTAGTTCTCTAGGGGCAACAGGGGATACTGAAGCTTTCTTT.